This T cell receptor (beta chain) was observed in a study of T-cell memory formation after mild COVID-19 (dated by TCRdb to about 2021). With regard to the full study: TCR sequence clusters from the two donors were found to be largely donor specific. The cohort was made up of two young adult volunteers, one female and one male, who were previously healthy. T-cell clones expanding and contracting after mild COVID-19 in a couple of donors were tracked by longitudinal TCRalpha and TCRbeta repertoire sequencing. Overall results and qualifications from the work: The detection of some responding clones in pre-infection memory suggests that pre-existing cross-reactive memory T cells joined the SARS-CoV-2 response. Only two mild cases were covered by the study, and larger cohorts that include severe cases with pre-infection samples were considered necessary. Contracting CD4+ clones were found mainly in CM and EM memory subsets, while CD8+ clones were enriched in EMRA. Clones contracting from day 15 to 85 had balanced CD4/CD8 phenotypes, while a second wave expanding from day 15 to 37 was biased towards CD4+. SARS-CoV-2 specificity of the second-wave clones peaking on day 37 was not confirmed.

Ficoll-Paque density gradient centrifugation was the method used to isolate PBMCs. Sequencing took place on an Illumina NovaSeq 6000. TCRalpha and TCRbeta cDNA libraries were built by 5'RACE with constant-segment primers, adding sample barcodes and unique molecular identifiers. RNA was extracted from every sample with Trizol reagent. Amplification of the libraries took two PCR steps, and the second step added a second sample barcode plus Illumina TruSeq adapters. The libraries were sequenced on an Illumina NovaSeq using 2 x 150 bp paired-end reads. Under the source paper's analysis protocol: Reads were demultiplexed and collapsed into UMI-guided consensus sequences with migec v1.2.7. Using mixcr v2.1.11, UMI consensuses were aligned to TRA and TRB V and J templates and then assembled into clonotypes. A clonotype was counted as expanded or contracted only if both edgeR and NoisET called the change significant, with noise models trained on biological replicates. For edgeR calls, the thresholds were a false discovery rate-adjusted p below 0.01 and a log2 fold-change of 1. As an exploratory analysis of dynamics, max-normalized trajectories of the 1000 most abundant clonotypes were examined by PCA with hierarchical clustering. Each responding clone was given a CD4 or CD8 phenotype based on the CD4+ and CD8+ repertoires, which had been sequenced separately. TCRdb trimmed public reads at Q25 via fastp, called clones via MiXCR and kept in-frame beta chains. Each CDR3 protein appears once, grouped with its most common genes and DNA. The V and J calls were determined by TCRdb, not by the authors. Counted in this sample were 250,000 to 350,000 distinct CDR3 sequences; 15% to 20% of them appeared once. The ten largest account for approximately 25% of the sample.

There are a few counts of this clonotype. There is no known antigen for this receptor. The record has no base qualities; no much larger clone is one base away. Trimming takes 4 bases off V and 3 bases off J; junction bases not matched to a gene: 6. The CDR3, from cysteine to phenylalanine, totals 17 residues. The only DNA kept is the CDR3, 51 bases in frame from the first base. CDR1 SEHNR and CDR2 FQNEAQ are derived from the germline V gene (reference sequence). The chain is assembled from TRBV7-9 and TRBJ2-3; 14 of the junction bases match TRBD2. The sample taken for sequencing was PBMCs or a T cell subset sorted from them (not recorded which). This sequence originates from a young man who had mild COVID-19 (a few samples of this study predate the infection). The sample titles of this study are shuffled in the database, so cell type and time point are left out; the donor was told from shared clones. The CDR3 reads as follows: CASSSSGTSGGTDTQYF. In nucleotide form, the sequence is TGTGCCAGCAGCTCCTCCGGGACTAGCGGGGGTACAGATACGCAGTATTTT. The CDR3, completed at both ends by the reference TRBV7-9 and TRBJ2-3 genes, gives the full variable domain DTGVSQNPRHKITKRGQNVTFRCDPISEHNRLYWYRQTLGQGPEFLTYFQNEAQLEKSRLLSDRFSAERPKGSFSTLEIQRTEQGDSAMYLCASSSSGTSGGTDTQYFGPGTRLTVL.